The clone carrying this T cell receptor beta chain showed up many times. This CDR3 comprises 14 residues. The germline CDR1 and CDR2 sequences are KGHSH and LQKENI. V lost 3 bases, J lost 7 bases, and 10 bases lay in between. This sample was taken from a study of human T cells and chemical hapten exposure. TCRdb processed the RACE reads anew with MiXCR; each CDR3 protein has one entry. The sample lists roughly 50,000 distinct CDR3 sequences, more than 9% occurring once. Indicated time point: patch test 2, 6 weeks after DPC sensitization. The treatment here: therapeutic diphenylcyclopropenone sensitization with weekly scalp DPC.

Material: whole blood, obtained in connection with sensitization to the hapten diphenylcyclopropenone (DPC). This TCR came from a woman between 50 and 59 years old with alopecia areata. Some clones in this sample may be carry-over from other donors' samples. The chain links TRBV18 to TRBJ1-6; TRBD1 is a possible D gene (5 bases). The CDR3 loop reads CASSPDAGNSPLHF. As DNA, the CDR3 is TGTGCCAGCTCACCTGACGCAGGGAATTCACCCCTCCACTTT.